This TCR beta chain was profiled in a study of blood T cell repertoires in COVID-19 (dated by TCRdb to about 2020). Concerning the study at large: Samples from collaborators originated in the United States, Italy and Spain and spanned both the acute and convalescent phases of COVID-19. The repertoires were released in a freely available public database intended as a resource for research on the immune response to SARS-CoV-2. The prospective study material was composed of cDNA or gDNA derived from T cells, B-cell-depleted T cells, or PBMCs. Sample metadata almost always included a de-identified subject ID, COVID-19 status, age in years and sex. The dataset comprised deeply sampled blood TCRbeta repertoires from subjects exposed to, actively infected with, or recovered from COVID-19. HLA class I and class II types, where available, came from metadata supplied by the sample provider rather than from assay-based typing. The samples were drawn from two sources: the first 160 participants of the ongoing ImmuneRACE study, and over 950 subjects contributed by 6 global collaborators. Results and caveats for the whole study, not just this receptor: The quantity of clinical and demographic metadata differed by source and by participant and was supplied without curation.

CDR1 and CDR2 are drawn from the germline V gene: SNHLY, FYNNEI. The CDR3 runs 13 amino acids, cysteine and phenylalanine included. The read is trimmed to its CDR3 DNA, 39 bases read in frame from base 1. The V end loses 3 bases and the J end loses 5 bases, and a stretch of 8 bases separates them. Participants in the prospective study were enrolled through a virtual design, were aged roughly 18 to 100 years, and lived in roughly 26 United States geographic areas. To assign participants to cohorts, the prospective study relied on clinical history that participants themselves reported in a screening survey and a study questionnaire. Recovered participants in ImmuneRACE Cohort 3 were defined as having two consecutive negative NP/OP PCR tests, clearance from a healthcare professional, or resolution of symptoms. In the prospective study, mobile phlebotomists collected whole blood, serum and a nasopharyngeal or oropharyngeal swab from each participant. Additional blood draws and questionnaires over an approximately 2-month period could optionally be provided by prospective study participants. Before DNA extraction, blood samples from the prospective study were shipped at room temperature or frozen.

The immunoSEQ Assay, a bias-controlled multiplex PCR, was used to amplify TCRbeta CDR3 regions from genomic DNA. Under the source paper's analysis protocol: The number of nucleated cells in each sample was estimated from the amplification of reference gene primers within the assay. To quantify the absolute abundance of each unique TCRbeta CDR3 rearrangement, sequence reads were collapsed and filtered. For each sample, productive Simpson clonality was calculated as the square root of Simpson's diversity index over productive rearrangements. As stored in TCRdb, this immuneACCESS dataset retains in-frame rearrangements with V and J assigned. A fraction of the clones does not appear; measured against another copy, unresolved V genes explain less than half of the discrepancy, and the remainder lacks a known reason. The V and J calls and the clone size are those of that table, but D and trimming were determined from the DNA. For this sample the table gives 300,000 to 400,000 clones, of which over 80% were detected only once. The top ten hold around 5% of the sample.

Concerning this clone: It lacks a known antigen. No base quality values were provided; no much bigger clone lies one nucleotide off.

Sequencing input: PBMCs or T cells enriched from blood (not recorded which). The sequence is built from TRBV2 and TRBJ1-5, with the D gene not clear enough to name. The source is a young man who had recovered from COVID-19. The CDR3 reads CASSDEQYQPQHF. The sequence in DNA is TGTGCCAGCAGTGATGAACAGTATCAGCCCCAGCATTTT.